Each of the 27 T cell receptor beta chains below was sequenced from the same sample in a study of CD8 T cells in ankylosing spondylitis (dated by TCRdb to about 2017). Findings and caveats that apply to the study as a whole: Blood from ankylosing spondylitis patients appeared to be characterized by a TCR beta motif made up of several highly homologous amino acid variants.

Library preparation used 5' RACE. The reads were generated on an Illumina HiSeq 2500. Starting from the raw public reads, TCRdb applied fastp trimming at Q25, assembled clones with MiXCR and retained in-frame beta chains. Entries are consolidated by CDR3 protein sequence, retaining the most common genes and DNA. This sample holds 500,000 to 650,000 distinct CDR3 sequences; about 5.7% were observed only once. The ten largest make up roughly 3.5% of the sample. The antigens of these receptors remain unknown. The sample was blood, either unsorted or a sorted T cell fraction (not recorded which). Every receptor here comes from a male donor with ankylosing spondylitis.

This clonotype has more than one count but fewer than ten. The CDR3 sequence: CASSLKGTATYEQYF. The CDR3 region has the DNA TGCGCCAGCAGCTTAAAAGGGACAGCTACCTACGAGCAGTACTTC. The chain uses TRBV5-1 and TRBJ2-7; 7 nucleotides agree with TRBD1. From germline, CDR1 is SGHRS and CDR2 YFSETQ. With V trimmed by 2 bases and J by 2 bases, 7 bases remained unmatched. This CDR3 is 15 amino acids long. Together with reference TRBV5-1 and TRBJ2-7, the CDR3 gives the full variable domain: KAGVTQTPRYLIKTRGQQVTLSCSPISGHRSVSWYQQTPGQGLQFLFEYFSETQRNKGNFPGRFSGRQFSNSRSEMNVSTLELGDSALYLCASSLKGTATYEQYFGPGTRLTVT.

At least ten counts were recorded for this clonotype. The CDR3 loop is CASSSRSLSSTDTQYF. The CDR3 coding sequence is TGCGCCAGCAGCTCAAGATCACTGTCTAGCACAGATACGCAGTATTTT. The rearrangement uses TRBV4-1 and TRBJ2-3; D is uncertain. Germline loops: CDR1 MGHRA, CDR2 YSYEKL. V was trimmed by 5 bases and J by 0 bases, leaving 15 bases between them. This CDR3 has 16 residues.

This clonotype was seen only a few times. V usage is TRBV7-8 and J usage is TRBJ2-6; D uncertain. The germline gives CDR1 SGHVS, CDR2 FQNEAQ. Trimming pared 1 base from V and 3 bases from J, leaving 7 bases between. The CDR3 consists of 15 residues. CDR3 sequence reads: CASSLVVGGANVLTF. The CDR3 coding sequence is TGTGCCAGCAGCTTAGTCGTGGGTGGGGCCAACGTCCTGACTTTC.

This clonotype appeared many times. This chain uses TRBV18 with TRBJ2-1; D remains ambiguous. Germline CDR1 KGHSH, CDR2 LQKENI. V was cut by 2 bases and J by 0 bases, with 11 bases left in between. The CDR3 is 16 residues long. CDR3 DNA sequence: TGTGCCAGCTCACCAGGCGTCAGAAGCTCCTACAATGAGCAGTTCTTC. It codes for CASSPGVRSSYNEQFF.

This clonotype was seen at least ten times. The chain employs TRBV20-1 and TRBJ2-1; TRBD2 is a possible D gene (7 bases). CDR1 and CDR2 from the germline V gene are DFQATT and SNEGSKA (reference sequence). The CDR3 totals 14 residues. V gave up 5 bases and J gave up 9 bases, with 20 bases separating them. The CDR3 spells CSAPLGGAGGEQFF. CDR3 DNA: TGCAGTGCTCCCCTAGGGGGGGCGGGCGGTGAGCAGTTCTTC.

This clonotype was observed many times. The J gene is TRBJ2-1, the V gene TRBV20-1; TRBD1 aligns across 8 bases. Losses at the gene ends were 6 bases for V and 4 bases for J; bases not matched to a gene: 5. CDR1 is DFQATT and CDR2 is SNEGSKA in the germline V gene (reference sequence). This CDR3 is built from 13 residues. CDR3 amino acids: CSAVRDRYNEQFF. In nucleotides, the CDR3 is TGCAGTGCAGTACGGGACAGGTACAATGAGCAGTTCTTC.

This clonotype was counted ten times or more. V is TRBV20-1 and J is TRBJ1-1, with a possible D match to TRBD1 (5 bases). Germline-derived CDR1 and CDR2 are DFQATT and SNEGSKA (reference sequence). The CDR3 runs 13 residues. This chain's CDR3 is CRGLFYSNTEAFF. As DNA, the CDR3 is TGCAGGGGGCTTTTTTACTCGAACACTGAAGCTTTCTTT.

The table lists this clonotype with many counts. The chain couples TRBV7-2 to TRBJ2-3; 7 bases are shared with TRBD2. The germline V gene has CDR1 SGHTA and CDR2 FQGNSA. This CDR3 contains 13 residues. J lost 4 bases, V lost 11 bases, and 9 bases had no gene match. The CDR3 nucleotides read TGTGCCGGGAAACTGGCGGGGGCAGATACGCAGTATTTT. Protein sequence: CAGKLAGADTQYF.

Ten or more counts support this clonotype. V usage is TRBV11-2 and J usage is TRBJ2-5; D is uncertain. The length of the CDR3 is 16 residues. Germline CDR1 reads SGHAT; CDR2 reads FQNNGV. V lost 1 base, J lost 5 bases, and 17 bases lay in between. CDR3 amino acids: CASSLVPGPRVETQYF. The CDR3 DNA sequence: TGTGCCAGCAGCTTAGTACCAGGACCTAGAGTGGAGACCCAGTACTTC.

The table lists this clonotype with many counts. This chain links TRBV5-6 with TRBJ2-1; D is perhaps TRBD1 (6 bases). This CDR3 is built from 12 residues. Per germline, CDR1 SGHDT and CDR2 YYEEEE. V gave up 5 bases and J gave up 4 bases, with 7 bases separating them. CDR3 in amino acids: CASRDSYNEQFF. The CDR3 region has the DNA TGTGCCAGCAGGGACAGTTACAATGAGCAGTTCTTC.

This clonotype turned up a few times. V is TRBV7-2 and J is TRBJ1-5; no definite D call. V dropped 8 bases and J dropped 4 bases, with 15 bases sitting between them. Looked up from germline, CDR1 is SGHTA and CDR2 is FQGNSA. The CDR3 extends over 14 amino acids. The DNA of the CDR3 is TGTGCCAGCGTAGGCAGGCTGGGGAATCAGCCCCAGCATTTT. Amino acid sequence: CASVGRLGNQPQHF.

This clonotype was detected many times. V usage is TRBV20-1 and J usage is TRBJ1-3; D gene uncertain. The CDR3 is made up of 14 amino acids. Between the trimmed V and J ends, which lost 2 bases and 1 base, there was a span of 9 bases. Germline CDR1 and CDR2: DFQATT and SNEGSKA (reference sequence). The CDR3 region has the DNA TGCAGTGCTAGACCGCGTGGGTCTGGAAACACCATATATTTT. Translating gives CSARPRGSGNTIYF.

This clonotype has ten or more counts. This chain connects TRBV20-1 to TRBJ1-6, with TRBD1 matching 9 bases. V lost 4 bases, J lost 7 bases, and 8 bases stayed unmatched. The CDR3 loop spans 15 amino acids. In germline, CDR1 is DFQATT, CDR2 SNEGSKA (reference sequence). CDR3 nucleotide sequence: TGCAGTGCTATGATCCCGGGACAGGGAAATTCACCCCTCCACTTT. Residues: CSAMIPGQGNSPLHF.

This clonotype has more than one count but fewer than ten. CDR3 coding DNA: TGTGCCAGCACCATGCGACTAGCGGGATACAATGAGCAGTTCTTC. Its translation is CASTMRLAGYNEQFF. This chain joins TRBV6-2 or TRBV6-3 and TRBJ2-1, with 11 bases aligning to TRBD2. V gave up 7 bases and J gave up 4 bases; unmatched junction bases: 6. CDR3 length: 15 amino acids. Germline CDR1 MNHEY, CDR2 SVGEGT.

This clonotype was observed many times. The V and J genes are TRBV7-2 and TRBJ1-5, with a weak D call TRBD1 (6 bases). Germline V gives CDR1 SGHTA, CDR2 FQGNSA. The CDR3 has 15 residues. Trimming took 5 bases from V and 4 from J, leaving 15 bases between them. The CDR3 DNA reads TGTGCCAGCAGCCGAGCTACGACAGGAAATCAGCCCCAGCATTTT. Its translation: CASSRATTGNQPQHF.

The chain links TRBV20-1 to TRBJ2-7; 15 nucleotides align to TRBD2. CDR1 is DFQATT and CDR2 is SNEGSKA in the germline V gene (reference sequence). Unmatched junction bases numbered 3, after V lost 5 bases and J lost 4 bases. This CDR3 is 14 amino acids long. The CDR3 DNA is TGCAGTGCTGGGACTAGCGGGAGGTCATACGAGCAGTACTTC. Residues: CSAGTSGRSYEQYF.

The gene calls are TRBV30 and TRBJ2-3; D ambiguous. The V gene lost 2 bases and the J gene lost 5 bases, with 8 bases spanning the gap. CDR1 and CDR2 from the germline V gene are GTSNPN and SVGIG (reference sequence). CDR3 length equals 12 residues. The DNA of the CDR3 is TGTGCCTGGAGTTACTCCCTAGATACGCAGTATTTT. Protein: CAWSYSLDTQYF.

This clonotype was seen more than once but under ten times. V gene TRBV2 combines with J gene TRBJ2-7; D possibly corresponds to TRBD1 (6 bases). Trimming removed 10 bases at V and 0 bases at J, with 16 bases between. Germline lookup yields CDR1 SNHLY and CDR2 FYNNEI. The CDR3 sequence is 14 residues long. The chain's CDR3 is CATMTGLSSYEQYF. The DNA of the CDR3 is TGTGCCACCATGACAGGACTTAGCTCCTACGAGCAGTACTTC.

This clonotype was observed at least ten times. V and J are TRBV7-9 and TRBJ1-4, with 7 bases fitting TRBD1. V was clipped by 5 bases and J by 8 bases; unmatched bases: 8. CDR3 length equals 14 residues. Germline CDR1 and CDR2: SEHNR and FQNEAQ (reference sequence). The chain's CDR3 is CASSGQTGNEKLFF. The CDR3 nucleotides read TGTGCCAGCAGCGGCCAGACAGGGAACGAAAAACTGTTTTTT.

This clonotype was seen a handful of times. The CDR3 nucleotides read TGTGCCAGCAGCTTAGATCTCCGAGAGCAGTACTTC. Its translation: CASSLDLREQYF. The J gene is TRBJ2-7, the V gene TRBV11-2; D gene unclear. Trimming removed 0 bases from V and 7 bases from J, with 7 bases in between. Germline V gene data show CDR1 as SGHAT and CDR2 as FQNNGV. The CDR3 sequence is 12 residues long.

This clonotype has more than one count but fewer than ten. The chain couples TRBV11-2 to TRBJ2-2; 9 nucleotides line up with TRBD2. The CDR3 loop spans 18 amino acids. Germline V gene sequence: CDR1 SGHAT, CDR2 FQNNGV. The trim removed 0 bases at V and 2 bases at J, leaving 7 bases unmatched. Here the CDR3 DNA reads TGTGCCAGCAGCTTAGACCGCCTAGCGGGGATTAACACCGGGGAGCTGTTTTTT. It yields the protein CASSLDRLAGINTGELFF.

This clonotype was observed at least ten times. A junction end diverges from the germline sequence, so it may reflect a read error. The V gene is TRBV4-2, the J gene TRBJ1-2; TRBD1 agrees at 10 bases. Germline CDR1 LGHNA, CDR2 YNFKEQ. This CDR3 contains 12 residues. The CDR3 DNA reads as TGTGCCAGCAGCCAGGAGGGACAGGGGATGGCCTTC. Its protein is CASSQEGQGMAF.

In its sample, this clonotype was seen many times. The chain joins TRBV11-2 to TRBJ2-3; no definite D call. Germline V gene sequence: CDR1 SGHAT, CDR2 FQNNGV. The CDR3 loop spans 12 amino acids. Trimming removed 5 bases at V and 8 bases at J, with 11 bases between. The CDR3 DNA follows: TGTGCCAGCAGCCCAAGCTCCCCTACGCAGTATTTT. Translated, it gives CASSPSSPTQYF.

The rearrangement uses TRBV5-5 and TRBJ1-5; 9 nucleotides align to TRBD1. In germline, CDR1 is SGHKS, CDR2 YYEKEE (reference sequence). The CDR3 has 15 residues. J gave up 8 bases and V 3 bases, and 9 bases lay outside the gene matches. CDR3 nucleotide sequence: TGTGCCAGCAGCTCCCTGACGGACAGGGGTGAGCCCCAGCATTTT. This encodes CASSSLTDRGEPQHF.

This clonotype was detected many times. The V gene is TRBV27, the J gene TRBJ2-7, with D tentatively TRBD1 (6 bases). The V gene's germline CDR1 is MNHEY and CDR2 SMNVEV (reference sequence). This CDR3 has 14 amino acids. V gave up 2 bases and J gave up 3 bases, with 11 bases separating them. The CDR3 sequence is CASSLGRGYYEQYF. The CDR3 coding sequence is TGTGCCAGCAGTTTAGGCAGGGGTTACTACGAGCAGTACTTC.

This clonotype was observed a few times. The chain employs TRBV29-1 and TRBJ2-3; 11 bases map to TRBD2. The CDR3 length is 14 residues. With 4 bases clipped from V and 5 bases from J, the junction kept 5 bases outside the gene matches. The germline gives CDR1 SQVTM, CDR2 ANQGSEA. Here the CDR3 DNA reads TGCAGCGTTGTGACTAGCGGGGAGTTAGATACGCAGTATTTT. Protein product: CSVVTSGELDTQYF.

The sample holds many counts of this clonotype. V is TRBV9 and J is TRBJ1-1, with 8 bases that match TRBD1. Trimming at V came to 4 bases and at J to 4 bases, leaving 9 bases not matched to a gene. The CDR3 loop spans 15 amino acids. In germline, CDR1 is SGDLS, CDR2 YYNGEE. Written as DNA, the CDR3 is TGTGCCAGCAGCTCGCAGGGGGCGCTGGGCACTGAAGCTTTCTTT. It specifies CASSSQGALGTEAFF.